This entry concerns a single TCR beta chain. The antigen remains unidentified. This specimen includes other DNA sequences encoding the same CDR3. The sample belongs to a study of Ad26.COV2.S vaccination and SARS-CoV-2 variants. Broader study findings: Post-vaccination spike-specific CD8+ and CD4+ T cell responses reportedly had substantial breadth.

The ends were cut back, 3 bases at V and 4 bases at J, with 12 bases in the middle. CDR1 and CDR2 (germline): MDHEN, SYDVKM. This CDR3 comprises 14 residues. Profiling relied on immunoSEQ multiplex PCR, and the TCRdb table lists in-frame clones only, not all of them. The data hold 240,000 or so clones, with roughly 90% observed a single time. The treatment is: around 19 received Ad26.COV2.S at low or high dose, single or two shots; roughly 5 received placebo; per-sample allocation not given. Each sample was drawn 63 days after the first injection (of vaccine or placebo). The rearrangement joins TRBV28 to TRBJ1-1; D possibly corresponds to TRBD1 (6 bases). The clonotype was recovered from a person aged 18-60 years who received the Ad26.COV2.S COVID-19 vaccine or a placebo. Sequenced here: peripheral blood, sampled in a trial of Ad26.COV2.S vaccine versus placebo. CDR3 DNA: TGTGCCAGCAGTTTCAGGGGCGCGGGCACTGAAGCTTTCTTT. Amino acid sequence: CASSFRGAGTEAFF.